These 17 T cell receptor beta chains came from one sample sequenced in a study of cytomegalovirus exposure and HLA in healthy donors. Primers included in the PCR were 60 Vbeta and 13 Jbeta primers. TCRdb's copy holds only in-frame clones and misses some; the assay was immunoSEQ multiplex PCR. Of around 150,000 clones listed, 70% to 85% were seen once; the top ten hold 1.4%. The sequenced sample was PBMCs. Source of these receptors: a man between 25 and 39 years old in good health and CMV-seropositive.

The chain employs TRBV27 and TRBJ1-4; 10 positions agree with TRBD1. The ends lost 8 bases at V and 7 bases at J; junction bases unmatched: 13. The CDR3 contains 16 residues. Germline CDR1 and CDR2: MNHEY and SMNVEV (reference sequence). CDR3 bases: TGTGCCAGCGGGAGACAGGGGGCGGTAGTTGGTGAAAAACTGTTTTTT. Amino acid sequence: CASGRQGAVVGEKLFF. Filled out from reference TRBV27 and TRBJ1-4, the complete variable domain reads EAQVTQNPRYLITVTGKKLTVTCSQNMNHEYMSWYRQDPGLGLRQIYYSMNVEVTDKGDVPEGYKVSRKEKRNFPLILESPSPNQTSLYFCASGRQGAVVGEKLFFGSGTQLSVL.

V usage is TRBV10-3 and J usage is TRBJ2-3; the match to TRBD1 covers 8 bases. Per the germline V gene, CDR1 is ENHRY and CDR2 is SYGVKD. CDR3 size: 13 residues. J was trimmed by 5 bases and V by 7 bases; bases with no gene match: 5. CDR3 sequence reads: CAITGQGIDTQYF. Written as DNA, the CDR3 is TGTGCCATCACCGGACAGGGCATAGATACGCAGTATTTT.

The chain joins TRBV11-3 to TRBJ2-2; D is ambiguous. This CDR3 comprises 17 residues. Trimming stripped 5 bases from V and 0 bases from J, with 16 bases between. The germline V gene has CDR1 SGHNT and CDR2 YENEEA. This CDR3 reads CASSRNVAVPNTGELFF. The CDR3 DNA reads TGTGCCAGCAGCCGCAATGTGGCGGTACCGAACACCGGGGAGCTGTTTTTT. The full variable domain, in which reference TRBV11-3 and TRBJ2-2 provide the parts outside the CDR3, is EAGVVQSPRYKIIEKKQPVAFWCNPISGHNTLYWYLQNLGQGPELLIRYENEEAVDDSQLPKDRFSAERLKGVDSTLKIQPAELGDSAVYLCASSRNVAVPNTGELFFGEGSRLTVL.

This chain joins TRBV28 and TRBJ1-5; weak D call: TRBD1 (6 bases). This CDR3 is built from 14 residues. With 8 bases removed from V and 1 base from J, the gap between germline ends came to 12 bases. Looked up from germline, CDR1 is MDHEN and CDR2 is SYDVKM. The CDR3 nucleotides read TGTGCCAGCGGGAGGGGGATCAGCAATCAGCCCCAGCATTTT. Amino acids: CASGRGISNQPQHF.

The V and J genes are TRBV7-8 and TRBJ1-3, with D perhaps matching TRBD1 (6 bases). Germline V gene data show CDR1 as SGHVS and CDR2 as FQNEAQ. This CDR3 region has 15 residues. The V end was cut by 5 bases, the J end by 0 bases, with 11 bases between. The CDR3: CASSPTGYSGNTIYF. The CDR3 coding sequence is TGTGCCAGCAGCCCCACAGGGTACTCTGGAAACACCATATATTTT.

The chain uses TRBV7-3 and TRBJ2-3; 9 nucleotides agree with TRBD2. Germline assignment: CDR1 SGHTA and CDR2 FQGTGA. V lost 0 bases to trimming and J lost 0 bases; unmatched junction nucleotides: 4. CDR3 length: 17 amino acids. CDR3 coding DNA: TGTGCCAGCAGCTTAACTAGCGGGGGTTCTAGCACAGATACGCAGTATTTT. Its translation: CASSLTSGGSSTDTQYF.

This chain joins TRBV9 and TRBJ1-2, with TRBD1 matching over 8 bases. The CDR3 runs to 15 residues. Germline-derived CDR1 and CDR2 are SGDLS and YYNGEE. The trim removed 3 bases at V and 8 bases at J, leaving 12 bases unmatched. CDR3 sequence: CASSAGQGDLWGYTF. The CDR3 nucleotides read TGTGCCAGCAGCGCCGGACAGGGCGATTTATGGGGCTACACCTTC.

This clone was found a few times. The chain couples TRBV7-9 to TRBJ1-2; D not certain. CDR3 size: 15 residues. CDR1 SEHNR and CDR2 FQNEAQ come from the germline V gene (reference sequence). V lost 1 base to trimming and J lost 8 bases, with 17 bases between them. This chain's CDR3 is CASSLGGQEIAGYTF. CDR3 in DNA: TGTGCCAGCAGCTTAGGTGGTCAGGAAATAGCGGGCTACACCTTC.

The chain uses TRBV30 and TRBJ1-6; TRBD1 is a possible D gene (5 bases). V lost 0 bases to trimming and J lost 6 bases, with 9 bases between them. The CDR3 spans 14 residues. Germline V gives CDR1 GTSNPN, CDR2 SVGIG (reference sequence). The CDR3 protein is CAWSVGQGNSPLHF. In DNA form, the CDR3 reads TGTGCCTGGAGTGTTGGGCAGGGTAATTCACCCCTCCACTTT.

The chain is built from TRBV28 and TRBJ1-5; D perhaps matches TRBD1 (6 bases). Trimming removed 7 bases from V and 7 bases from J, with 20 bases in between. Germline CDR1 reads MDHEN; CDR2 reads SYDVKM. This CDR3 spans 15 amino acids. For the CDR3, the DNA is TGTGCCAGCACAGGCGGGGGGGGCATCGAGCAGCCCCAGCATTTT. This translates into CASTGGGGIEQPQHF.

CDR3 sequence: CASSFYTGFRNTGELFF. The DNA for the CDR3 is TGTGCCAGCAGCTTCTACACAGGTTTTCGTAACACCGGGGAGCTGTTTTTT. The J gene is TRBJ2-2, the V gene TRBV5-4, with D perhaps TRBD1 (5 bases). V was trimmed by 2 bases and J by 2 bases, leaving 16 bases between them. This CDR3 is 17 amino acids long. Germline assignment: CDR1 SGHNT and CDR2 YYREEE (reference sequence).

This chain uses TRBV7-2 with TRBJ2-1, with D possibly being TRBD1 (6 bases). CDR1 and CDR2 from the germline V gene are SGHTA and FQGNSA. This CDR3 comprises 12 residues. V was cut by 2 bases and J by 7 bases, with 6 bases left in between. The CDR3, as DNA: TGTGCCAGCAGCTTAAGGGGGAATGAGCAGTTCTTC. Translating it yields CASSLRGNEQFF.

The chain carries TRBV27 and TRBJ2-1, with a weak D call TRBD1 (5 bases). CDR3 length: 14 residues. V was cut by 6 bases and J by 1 base, with 10 bases left in between. The V gene's germline CDR1 is MNHEY and CDR2 SMNVEV (reference sequence). The CDR3 sequence: CASRLGPSYNEQFF. CDR3 sequence (DNA): TGTGCCAGCAGGCTGGGGCCTTCCTACAATGAGCAGTTCTTC.

The chain links TRBV13 to TRBJ1-2; D ambiguous. CDR3 size: 12 residues. Between the trimmed V and J ends, which lost 5 bases and 8 bases, there was a span of 12 bases. Germline assignment: CDR1 PRHDT and CDR2 FYEKMQ (reference sequence). CDR3 amino acids: CASSQLTTGYTF. CDR3 sequence (DNA): TGTGCCAGCAGCCAGCTGACAACGGGCTACACCTTC.

This sequence joins TRBV2 and TRBJ2-3; D perhaps matches TRBD2 (6 bases). The CDR3 loop spans 14 amino acids. Between the trimmed V and J ends, which lost 6 bases and 1 base, there was a span of 11 bases. Germline V CDR1 and CDR2: SNHLY, FYNNEI. The CDR3 loop is CASRLTGGTDTQYF. CDR3 DNA: TGTGCCAGCAGACTCACGGGGGGCACAGATACGCAGTATTTT. The full variable domain, its missing parts supplied by reference TRBV2 and TRBJ2-3, is EPEVTQTPSHQVTQMGQEVILRCVPISNHLYFYWYRQILGQKVEFLVSFYNNEISEKSEIFDDQFSVERPDGSNFTLKIRSTKLEDSAMYFCASRLTGGTDTQYFGPGTRLTVL.

The chain has TRBV6-4 and TRBJ2-1; D not certain. Germline CDR1 is MRHNA and CDR2 is SNTAGT. This CDR3 comprises 14 residues. V lost 3 bases and J lost 8, with 14 bases in between. The CDR3: CASSEEGGRDEQFF. In DNA form, the CDR3 reads TGTGCCAGCAGTGAGGAAGGTGGGCGCGATGAGCAGTTCTTC.

This clone was seen only once. CDR3 sequence: CASRKTSGSVHNEQFF. The CDR3 bases are TGTGCCAGCAGAAAGACTAGCGGGAGCGTTCACAATGAGCAGTTCTTC. The V call is TRBV28, the J call TRBJ2-1, with TRBD2 identical over 12 bases. The germline CDR1 and CDR2 sequences are MDHEN and SYDVKM. The CDR3 totals 16 residues. V gave up 6 bases and J gave up 5 bases; unmatched junction bases: 8.